One and the same sample provided the 9 T cell receptor beta chains below, sequenced in a study of control samples from healthy donors and cancer patients. The data were produced by immunoSEQ multiplex PCR, yet TCRdb's version contains in-frame clones alone and is incomplete. Of approximately 120,000 clones listed, roughly 92% are singletons. What was sequenced was PBMCs. These receptors were collected from a man of 80 years or more with head and neck cancer.

The V call is TRBV6-6, the J call TRBJ1-2; tentative D call: TRBD1 (6 bases). Per germline, CDR1 MNHNY and CDR2 SVGAGI (reference sequence). Trimming removed 6 bases at V and 3 bases at J, with 20 bases between. The CDR3 runs to 16 residues. The CDR3 DNA is TGTGCCAGCAGCCGCTTGCACAAACCAGGGGACTATGGCTACACCTTC. Translation gives CASSRLHKPGDYGYTF.

The chain carries TRBV14 and TRBJ2-7; D uncertain. V shed 1 base and J shed 6 bases, with 10 bases lying between them. Germline CDR1 reads SGHDN; CDR2 reads FVKESK. The CDR3 has 13 residues. For the CDR3, the DNA is TGTGCCAGCAGCCAAGTATCGTTTGTCGAGCAGTACTTC. Translating gives CASSQVSFVEQYF.

The chain couples TRBV27 to TRBJ1-2; D possibly corresponds to TRBD1 (5 bases). Trimming removed 7 bases from V and 8 bases from J, with 14 bases in between. The CDR3 is 12 amino acids. Per the germline V gene, CDR1 is MNHEY and CDR2 is SMNVEV (reference sequence). The CDR3 sequence: CASKQAPGGYTF. The CDR3, as DNA: TGTGCCAGCAAACAGGCCCCGGGGGGCTACACCTTC.

The CDR3 coding sequence is TGTGCCAGCAGTTTTGGAGCGGGAGGGCCTTACGAGCAGTACTTC. Its protein is CASSFGAGGPYEQYF. The chain joins TRBV27 to TRBJ2-7; 10 positions match TRBD2. V gave up 3 bases and J gave up 4 bases; unmatched junction bases: 6. Germline values: CDR1 MNHEY, CDR2 SMNVEV (reference sequence). The CDR3 runs to 15 residues.

The chain couples TRBV5-6 to TRBJ1-6; possible D gene TRBD1, 5 bases. Germline values: CDR1 SGHDT, CDR2 YYEEEE. The CDR3 is made up of 17 amino acids. V was cut by 4 bases and J by 7 bases, with 21 bases left in between. CDR3 coding DNA: TGTGCCAGCAGCGACTCGACGGGGGAGATATGGAATTCACCCCTCCACTTT. Its protein product is CASSDSTGEIWNSPLHF.

The chain recombines TRBV5-4 with TRBJ2-2; the D gene could be TRBD1 or TRBD2 (5 bases each). Germline V CDR1 and CDR2: SGHNT, YYREEE (reference sequence). V was cut by 0 bases and J by 6 bases, with 15 bases left in between. The CDR3 consists of 16 residues. The CDR3 protein is CASSLGFEGIAGELFF. The CDR3 coding sequence is TGTGCCAGCAGCTTGGGGTTTGAGGGGATCGCCGGGGAGCTGTTTTTT.

In nucleotides, the CDR3 is TGTGCCAGCAGGGGGAAGGGAGGTACTGGAAACACCATATATTTT. Translating it yields CASRGKGGTGNTIYF. This chain joins TRBV27 and TRBJ1-3; D unclear. The CDR3 loop spans 15 amino acids. The germline V and J ends were trimmed by 6 bases and 2 bases, with 14 bases remaining between them. From germline, CDR1 is MNHEY and CDR2 SMNVEV (reference sequence).

This sequence joins TRBV12-3 or TRBV12-4 and TRBJ1-5; a weak D match, TRBD1 (5 bases). Trimming stripped 4 bases from V and 5 bases from J, with 9 bases between. This CDR3 region has 13 residues. As DNA, the CDR3 is TGTGCCAGCAGTTATCCGGGGGATCAGCCCCAGCATTTT. Translation gives CASSYPGDQPQHF.

V and J are TRBV30 and TRBJ2-5; D may be TRBD2 (5 bases). The CDR3 extends over 15 amino acids. Germline V gene lookup returns CDR1 GTSNPN and CDR2 SVGIG (reference sequence). Trimming stripped 1 base from V and 1 base from J, with 13 bases between. The CDR3 DNA follows: TGTGCCTGGAGTGATCGGGGAGCAGCCCAAGAGACCCAGTACTTC. Protein product: CAWSDRGAAQETQYF.